The rows below give T cell receptor beta chains drawn from one sample of a study of blood T cell repertoires in COVID-19. Only in-frame clones appear in the TCRdb table, and some are missing; sequencing was by immunoSEQ multiplex PCR. The sample holds approximately 150,000 clones; under 85% are singletons and the top ten take around 13%. The sample comprised peripheral blood. The receptor set was obtained from a man aged 65 to 85 who had recovered from COVID-19. CDR3s include the opening cysteine and the closing phenylalanine or tryptophan. D genes are given only for firm matches. The size of a clone is reported for some rows only, either as once, few or many, or as a class for expanded clones.

j_gene	d_gene	len	abundance	v_gene	CDR3aa	CDR3nt
TRBJ1-5	TRBD1	14	once	TRBV19	CASSAGQYNQPQHF	TGTGCCAGTAGTGCGGGACAGTACAATCAGCCCCAGCATTTT
TRBJ2-3	-	16	once	TRBV5-4	CASSLDPGASTDTQYF	TGTGCCAGCAGCTTGGATCCAGGGGCCAGCACAGATACGCAGTATTTT
TRBJ2-3	TRBD2	15	-	TRBV20-1	CSASLAGGPPDTQYF	TGCAGTGCTAGTCTAGCGGGAGGGCCGCCAGATACGCAGTATTTT
TRBJ1-6	TRBD1	16	-	TRBV7-2	CASSPPGTVLYSPLHF	TGTGCCAGCAGCCCTCCAGGGACAGTTCTGTATTCACCCCTCCACTTT
TRBJ2-7	TRBD1	13	-	TRBV19	CASGQGDTYEQYF	TGTGCCAGCGGACAGGGGGACACCTACGAGCAGTACTTC
TRBJ1-1	TRBD1	14	-	TRBV11-3	CASRSRGRVTEAFF	TGTGCCAGCAGGAGCAGGGGGCGCGTCACTGAAGCTTTCTTT
TRBJ1-4	-	13	-	TRBV19	CASSIQGSEKLFF	TGTGCCAGTAGTATACAGGGGTCTGAAAAACTGTTTTTT
TRBJ2-7	TRBD2	15	-	TRBV5-1	CASSVLAGDSYEQYF	TGCGCCAGCAGCGTACTAGCGGGAGACTCCTACGAGCAGTACTTC
TRBJ2-1	-	16	-	TRBV9	CASSVDWGATYNEQFF	TGTGCCAGCAGCGTAGATTGGGGAGCGACATACAATGAGCAGTTCTTC
TRBJ1-5	TRBD1	15	-	TRBV5-1	CASSLSGDRVQPQHF	TGCGCCAGCAGCCTCTCTGGGGACAGGGTGCAGCCCCAGCATTTT
TRBJ1-2	-	11	-	TRBV6-4	CASSAGYGYTF	TGTGCCAGCAGTGCAGGGTATGGCTACACCTTC
TRBJ1-1	TRBD1	17	few	TRBV20-1	CSASPWDRGFTNTEAFF	TGCAGTGCTAGTCCTTGGGACAGGGGGTTCACGAACACTGAAGCTTTCTTT
TRBJ2-4	-	17	-	TRBV3-1/TRBV3-2	CASSQGVSGEPKNIQYF	TGTGCCAGCAGCCAAGGCGTGTCGGGGGAACCCAAAAACATTCAGTACTTC
TRBJ1-5	TRBD1	15	few	TRBV2	CASRRGLRSNQPQHF	TGTGCCAGCAGAAGGGGGCTGAGGAGCAATCAGCCCCAGCATTTT
TRBJ2-4	-	14	-	TRBV19	CASSITHPGNIQYF	TGTGCCAGTAGTATAACTCATCCGGGAAACATTCAGTACTTC
TRBJ2-3	TRBD2	16	-	TRBV3-1/TRBV3-2	CASSSSVAGLTDTQYF	TGTGCCAGCAGCTCTTCTGTAGCGGGACTAACTGATACGCAGTATTTT
TRBJ1-5	TRBD1	14	many	TRBV11-2	CASSFGTGSQPQHF	TGTGCCAGCAGCTTTGGGACAGGGTCTCAGCCCCAGCATTTT
TRBJ1-6	-	17	few	TRBV28	CASSFGQGWGLNSPLHF	TGTGCCAGCAGTTTCGGCCAGGGATGGGGCCTTAATTCACCCCTCCACTTT
TRBJ2-3	TRBD1	17	once	TRBV27	CASSRQGPDYLLDTQYF	TGTGCCAGCAGTCGACAGGGCCCCGACTACCTCCTAGATACGCAGTATTTT
TRBJ1-1	-	13	-	TRBV19	CASSMQGSTEAFF	TGTGCCAGTAGTATGCAGGGGAGCACTGAAGCTTTCTTT
TRBJ2-7	-	14	-	TRBV27	CASSWGLDSYEQYF	TGTGCCAGCAGTTGGGGACTGGATTCCTACGAGCAGTACTTC
TRBJ1-1	-	15	-	TRBV28	CASSFGGQLNTEAFF	TGTGCCAGCAGTTTCGGCGGACAGTTGAACACTGAAGCTTTCTTT
TRBJ2-1	-	13	few	TRBV7-8	CASSLDAIDEQFF	TGTGCCAGCAGCTTAGATGCCATAGATGAGCAGTTCTTC
TRBJ2-3	-	13	-	TRBV18	CASSPSGADTQYF	TGTGCCAGCTCACCTAGCGGCGCAGATACGCAGTATTTT
TRBJ2-5	-	15	-	TRBV4-3	CASSRTRQGGETQYF	TGCGCCAGCAGCCGAACACGACAGGGAGGAGAGACCCAGTACTTC
TRBJ2-7	-	15	few	TRBV6-2/TRBV6-3	CASSPQGGQNYEQYF	TGTGCCAGCAGTCCACAGGGAGGGCAAAACTACGAGCAGTACTTC
TRBJ2-7	-	14	-	TRBV28	CASSPPGLTYEQYF	TGTGCCAGCAGTCCTCCGGGACTCACCTACGAGCAGTACTTC
TRBJ2-5	-	12	-	TRBV6-5	CASISSGETQYF	TGTGCCAGCATCTCCTCCGGGGAGACCCAGTACTTC
TRBJ2-3	-	14	-	TRBV7-9	CASSLGTSTDTQYF	TGTGCCAGCAGCTTAGGGACAAGCACAGATACGCAGTATTTT
TRBJ1-2	-	14	-	TRBV5-6	CASSHPGDYYGYTF	TGTGCCAGCAGCCACCCAGGGGATTACTATGGCTACACCTTC
TRBJ2-2	-	13	few	TRBV11-3	CASSPGVAGELFF	TGTGCCAGCAGCCCAGGGGTGGCCGGGGAGCTGTTTTTT
TRBJ2-1	TRBD2	17	-	TRBV9	CASSPGRSGMEYNEQFF	TGTGCCAGCAGCCCGGGGAGGAGCGGGATGGAATACAATGAGCAGTTCTTC
TRBJ1-2	TRBD1	14	few	TRBV6-1	CASSEGTGAYGYTF	TGTGCCAGCAGTGAAGGTACAGGGGCCTATGGCTACACCTTC
TRBJ1-2	TRBD1	13	-	TRBV7-9	CASSLRQGEGYTF	TGTGCCAGCAGCTTGCGGCAGGGGGAAGGCTACACCTTC
TRBJ2-7	TRBD1	14	-	TRBV6-5	CASSPGQGRHEQYF	TGTGCCAGCAGCCCAGGACAGGGTAGACACGAGCAGTACTTC
TRBJ2-7	TRBD2	15	-	TRBV7-2	CASKYYSGSSYEQYF	TGTGCCAGCAAGTATTATAGCGGGAGTTCCTACGAGCAGTACTTC
TRBJ2-5	TRBD1	13	-	TRBV24-1	CATSGDSQETQYF	TGTGCCACCAGCGGGGACAGTCAAGAGACCCAGTACTTC
TRBJ2-7	-	15	-	TRBV2	CASSDPGHLNYEQYF	TGTGCCAGCAGCGATCCGGGACACCTTAACTACGAGCAGTACTTC
TRBJ1-1	-	15	-	TRBV14	CASSQADRTFTEAFF	TGTGCCAGCAGCCAAGCCGACAGGACTTTCACTGAAGCTTTCTTT
TRBJ2-1	TRBD2	16	-	TRBV6-1	CASSEPGTSGRNEQFF	TGTGCCAGCAGTGAACCCGGGACTAGCGGGAGAAATGAGCAGTTCTTC
TRBJ2-7	-	12	once	TRBV5-1	CASSLGWDEQYF	TGCGCCAGCAGCCTAGGCTGGGACGAGCAGTACTTC
TRBJ2-3	-	16	-	TRBV6-6	CASSSGPLSSTDTQYF	TGTGCCAGCAGTAGCGGCCCGCTTTCAAGCACAGATACGCAGTATTTT
TRBJ2-5	TRBD1	15	-	TRBV19	CASSEQGAAQETQYF	TGTGCCAGTAGTGAACAGGGGGCCGCTCAGGAGACCCAGTACTTC
TRBJ2-2	TRBD2	20	few	TRBV7-3	CASSLRGGSGRTRDTGELFF	TGTGCCAGCAGCTTAAGAGGGGGAAGCGGGAGAACTCGGGACACCGGGGAGCTGTTTTTT
TRBJ2-1	TRBD2	15	-	TRBV15	CATSRDLLAGGEQFF	TGTGCCACCAGCAGAGATCTACTAGCGGGAGGTGAGCAGTTCTTC
TRBJ1-3	-	13	-	TRBV19	CASSGIGRDTIYF	TGTGCCAGTAGCGGGATTGGACGAGACACCATATATTTT
TRBJ2-1	-	15	few	TRBV6-5	CASRGQLSSYNEQFF	TGTGCCAGCAGAGGACAGTTGAGCTCCTACAATGAGCAGTTCTTC
TRBJ2-1	TRBD1	15	-	TRBV6-6	CASRARDRGYNEQFF	TGTGCCAGCAGGGCCCGGGACAGGGGTTACAATGAGCAGTTCTTC
TRBJ2-1	TRBD2	16	-	TRBV3-1/TRBV3-2	CASSRPSLASYNEQFF	TGTGCCAGCAGCCGGCCGTCACTAGCGAGCTACAATGAGCAGTTCTTC
TRBJ2-3	TRBD2	16	-	TRBV24-1	CATSEGGLASTDTQYF	TGTGCCACCAGTGAGGGGGGACTAGCGAGCACAGATACGCAGTATTTT
TRBJ2-4	-	16	-	TRBV19	CASSTGHQLAKNIQYF	TGTGCCAGTAGTACAGGACACCAATTAGCCAAAAACATTCAGTACTTC
TRBJ1-2	TRBD1	14	-	TRBV5-1	CASMLGGQGGGYTF	TGCGCCAGCATGCTGGGGGGACAGGGAGGCGGCTACACCTTC
TRBJ1-1	-	12	-	TRBV12-3/TRBV12-4	CASRQGFTEAFF	TGTGCCAGCAGACAGGGATTCACTGAAGCTTTCTTT
TRBJ2-2	-	16	-	TRBV7-3	CASSPTTAANTGELFF	TGTGCCAGCAGCCCAACGACAGCCGCGAACACCGGGGAGCTGTTTTTT
TRBJ1-1	-	13	-	TRBV12-3/TRBV12-4	CASSLPGSNEAFF	TGTGCCAGCAGTTTGCCAGGATCGAATGAAGCTTTCTTT
TRBJ1-2	-	13	-	TRBV28	CASSLVQSGGYTF	TGTGCCAGCAGTTTAGTGCAATCGGGAGGCTACACCTTC